This TCR beta chain was captured by sequencing in a study of T cells in Graves' hyperthyroidism and ophthalmopathy. The overall study: Staff took peripheral blood when the initial diagnosis was made, before any treatment began. General study results and limits: In simple terms, a model built on 13 V-J features told ophthalmopathy apart from stable hyperthyroidism.

As regards this clonotype: No antigen is known for it.

Diagnoses used clinical symptoms, serum thyroxine and TRAb, thyroid ultrasound and orbital computed tomography. The authors took PBMCs from 7.5 to 10 ml fresh peripheral blood. The CDR3 length is 11 residues. Germline V gives CDR1 ENHRY, CDR2 SYGVKD. Trimming took 7 bases from V and 8 from J, leaving 9 bases between them. Amplified TCR beta CDR3 regions came from RNA transcripts. TCR CDR3 regions were first amplified by RT-PCR with HTBI primers. MiXCR, applied by TCRdb to the multiplex PCR reads, yields one record per CDR3 protein. The sample yields nearly 600,000 distinct CDR3 sequences, around 14% seen once.

The J gene is TRBJ2-1, the V gene TRBV10-3; D is perhaps TRBD1 or TRBD2 (5 bases each). The sample taken for sequencing was blood. This TCR derives from a woman aged 18 to 35 with Graves' ophthalmopathy. The DNA of the CDR3 is TGTGCCATCACATCGGGACATGAGCAGTTCTTC. Amino acids: CAITSGHEQFF.